The following is a TCR beta chain sequence with its context. TCRdb redid the calling of the RACE reads with MiXCR, one entry per CDR3 protein. Of 80,000 to 100,000 distinct CDR3 sequences listed, more than 10% are singletons. As to time point: pre-sensitization, week 0. Regarding treatment: therapeutic diphenylcyclopropenone sensitization with weekly scalp DPC. The sample originates from a study of human T cells and chemical hapten exposure. For the study at large: Upper back patch tests used 0.01% DPC, scored after 6 days. Largely, small differences in pooled library volume made per-sample TCR yields vary.

The CDR3 consists of 13 residues. V was pared by 5 bases and J by 7 bases, with 12 bases between. Per germline, CDR1 LNHNV and CDR2 YYDKDF (reference sequence). This clonotype was sampled from a woman aged 55-70 years with alopecia areata. Some clones in this sample may be carry-over from other donors' samples. The V and J genes are TRBV15 and TRBJ2-1; TRBD2 is a possible D gene (5 bases). Sequencing used whole blood, obtained in connection with sensitization to the hapten diphenylcyclopropenone (DPC). As DNA, the CDR3 is TGTGCCACCAGCTCCCTTCCGGGGAATGAGCAGTTCTTC. Protein sequence: CATSSLPGNEQFF.